These 15 T cell receptor beta chains came from one sample sequenced in a study of blood T cell repertoires in COVID-19. The method was immunoSEQ multiplex PCR; TCRdb's version includes in-frame clones alone and lacks a portion of them. The sample carries fewer than 350,000 clones, approximately 91% recorded once. The specimen was PBMCs or T cells enriched from blood (not recorded which). These receptors were taken from a woman aged 40 to 55 with acute COVID-19.

This chain joins TRBV15 and TRBJ1-5; maybe TRBD1 (5 bases). V was trimmed by 5 bases and J by 3 bases, leaving 11 bases between them. Germline CDR1 reads LNHNV; CDR2 reads YYDKDF (reference sequence). The CDR3 is made up of 14 amino acids. CDR3 sequence (DNA): TGTGCCACCAGCTTTCAGGGTTCCAATCAGCCCCAGCATTTT. Protein product: CATSFQGSNQPQHF.

The chain is built from TRBV7-9 and TRBJ1-2, with TRBD1 matching 12 bases. The V gene end was trimmed by 5 bases and the J gene end by 4 bases; junction bases not matched to a gene: 8. There are 16 residues in the CDR3. Germline V gene data show CDR1 as SEHNR and CDR2 as FQNEAQ (reference sequence). Here the CDR3 DNA reads TGTGCCAGCAGCGACCGGGACAGGGGGCAGGGCTATGGCTACACCTTC. Translated, it gives CASSDRDRGQGYGYTF.

The chain is built from TRBV18 and TRBJ1-3; D ambiguous. The CDR3 runs 15 residues. With 3 bases removed from V and 4 bases from J, the gap between germline ends came to 13 bases. Looked up from germline, CDR1 is KGHSH and CDR2 is LQKENI. As DNA, the CDR3 is TGTGCCAGCTCACCCCAAGAAGCGACGGGAAACACCATATATTTT. Its protein is CASSPQEATGNTIYF.

The chain links TRBV18 to TRBJ1-2; 8 bases map to TRBD1. The V gene's germline CDR1 is KGHSH and CDR2 LQKENI. The CDR3 covers 17 residues. The V segment lost 2 bases and the J segment 8 bases; nucleotides outside the gene matches: 16. CDR3 DNA: TGTGCCAGCTCACCAGCTCAGGGGGCGGTGGCCCGTGAAGGCTACACCTTC. Its translation: CASSPAQGAVAREGYTF.

The chain links TRBV7-9 to TRBJ2-1, with 7 bases identical to TRBD2. CDR3 length: 14 residues. CDR1 and CDR2 (germline): SEHNR, FQNEAQ (reference sequence). After removal of 7 bases from V and 8 bases from J, the junction contained 11 bases not matched to a gene. Here the CDR3 reads CASTSGAGVDEQFF. The CDR3 DNA reads TGTGCCAGCACCTCTGGGGCGGGAGTCGATGAGCAGTTCTTC.

This chain links TRBV4-1 with TRBJ1-2; TRBD1 matches 7 bases. Trimming at V came to 3 bases and at J to 4 bases, leaving 5 bases not matched to a gene. Germline V CDR1 and CDR2: MGHRA, YSYEKL. This CDR3 contains 14 residues. CDR3 amino acids: CASSQEAGGYGYTF. CDR3 nucleotides: TGCGCCAGCAGCCAGGAAGCAGGGGGCTATGGCTACACCTTC.

The chain combines TRBV28 with TRBJ2-1; TRBD2 is a possible D gene (5 bases). From germline, CDR1 is MDHEN and CDR2 SYDVKM. There are 15 residues in the CDR3. Trimming left V 6 bases short and J 12 bases short, with 24 bases between. Here the CDR3 DNA reads TGTGCCAGCAGGAGGGCTGAAGGAAAGCATACAGTGCAGTTCTTC. Its translation is CASRRAEGKHTVQFF.

The chain links TRBV5-6 to TRBJ1-1; a weak D match, TRBD1 (5 bases). V was clipped by 0 bases and J by 0 bases, with 9 bases between them. This CDR3 is 15 amino acids long. Germline assignment: CDR1 SGHDT and CDR2 YYEEEE. DNA for the CDR3: TGTGCCAGCAGCTTGGGACAGATAATGAACACTGAAGCTTTCTTT. This codes for CASSLGQIMNTEAFF.

V gene TRBV7-3 combines with J gene TRBJ2-6; 7 bases map to TRBD2. Germline CDR1 reads SGHTA; CDR2 reads FQGTGA. Trimming cost V 2 bases and J 2 bases; bases outside gene matches: 9. CDR3 length: 18 amino acids. CDR3 region: CASSLPKTSLPGANVLTF. DNA for the CDR3: TGTGCCAGCAGCTTACCCAAGACTAGCCTACCTGGGGCCAACGTCCTGACTTTC.

The V and J genes are TRBV10-2 and TRBJ2-1; 11 nucleotides agree with TRBD2. This CDR3 is built from 15 residues. Germline V gives CDR1 WSHSY, CDR2 SAAADI. V dropped 3 bases and J dropped 4; count of bases not matched to a gene: 2. This CDR3 is CASSDGTSGYNEQFF. Here the CDR3 DNA reads TGCGCCAGCAGTGACGGGACTAGCGGATACAATGAGCAGTTCTTC.

The chain joins TRBV18 to TRBJ1-4; the D is unclear. The CDR3 loop spans 13 amino acids. V lost 2 bases, J lost 12 bases, and 13 bases lay in between. Germline CDR1 and CDR2: KGHSH and LQKENI. The CDR3 coding sequence is TGTGCCAGCTCACCATTCGAGCGACCCGAACTGTTTTTT. This encodes CASSPFERPELFF.

The CDR3 sequence is CATSDTRTDITYGYTF. CDR3 sequence (DNA): TGTGCCACCAGTGATACCCGGACAGATATAACCTATGGCTACACCTTC. The rearrangement links TRBV24-1 to TRBJ1-2; tentative D call: TRBD1 (6 bases). V shed 3 bases and J shed 4 bases, with 17 bases lying between them. The length of the CDR3 is 16 residues. Germline V gives CDR1 KGHDR, CDR2 SFDVKD.

The rearrangement links TRBV5-1 to TRBJ1-1, with a weak D call TRBD1 (6 bases). Germline V gene sequence: CDR1 SGHRS, CDR2 YFSETQ. This CDR3 spans 14 amino acids. Trimming removed 3 bases at V and 4 bases at J, with 13 bases between. The CDR3 DNA follows: TGCGCCAGCAGCTCAACAGGGTGGGGCACTGAAGCTTTCTTT. Translating gives CASSSTGWGTEAFF.

The chain has TRBV6-5 and TRBJ1-3, with TRBD1 matching 7 bases. There are 15 residues in the CDR3. Germline-derived CDR1 and CDR2 are MNHEY and SVGAGI. The J segment lost 3 bases and the V segment lost 6 bases, leaving 8 bases of the junction unmatched. The DNA for the CDR3 is TGTGCCAGCAGCCGAACGGGACAGTTTGGAAACACCATATATTTT. Amino acids: CASSRTGQFGNTIYF.

The chain joins TRBV5-6 to TRBJ2-7; D is unclear. V lost 1 base to trimming and J lost 7 bases, with 12 bases between them. The CDR3 contains 13 residues. Germline V gives CDR1 SGHDT, CDR2 YYEEEE. DNA of the CDR3: TGTGCCAGCAGCTTGATACCAGATGAAGAGCAGTACTTC. It translates to CASSLIPDEEQYF.